Following are 23 T cell receptor beta chains from one sample sequenced in a study of monozygotic twins with inflammatory bowel disease. Reanalyzing the 5' RACE reads, TCRdb keeps one entry per CDR3 protein, without DNA. Its table records 440,000 or so distinct CDR3 sequences. Specimen: blood. The receptor set was obtained from a human donor with ulcerative colitis or Crohn's disease, or a healthy co-twin of an affected twin (not recorded which).

The chain couples TRBV6-5 to TRBJ1-1; TCRdb's assignment of TRBD1 cannot be checked, as there is no DNA. CDR3 length: 15 amino acids. CDR1 is MNHEY, CDR2 SVGAGI, per germline. CDR3 loop: CASSYEGRGTTEAFF.

This chain uses TRBV7-6 with TRBJ1-1; TCRdb proposes TRBD1, but this gene call is untestable without DNA. CDR3 length: 14 residues. Germline CDR1 reads SGHVS; CDR2 reads FNYEAQ. CDR3 loop: CASSSPGGDTEAFF.

V usage is TRBV28 and J usage is TRBJ2-3. CDR1 and CDR2 from the germline V gene are MDHEN and SYDVKM. This CDR3 region has 14 residues. CDR3 loop: CASSLRPLSDTQYF.

The V gene is TRBV7-6, the J gene TRBJ2-3. The CDR3 totals 12 residues. CDR1 SGHVS and CDR2 FNYEAQ come from the germline V gene. CDR3: CASSRVADTQYF.

The CDR3 is CSAIGSMGWDTGELFF. The chain couples TRBV29-1 to TRBJ2-2. The CDR3 is made up of 16 amino acids. CDR1 SQVTM and CDR2 ANQGSEA come from the germline V gene.

This rearrangement joins TRBV12-3 or TRBV12-4 to TRBJ1-2. The CDR3 is 14 amino acids. CDR3 amino acids: CASRPYQVLNGYTF.

V usage is TRBV9 and J usage is TRBJ1-1; TCRdb lists TRBD1, though no DNA is available to test this call. Germline loops: CDR1 SGDLS, CDR2 YYNGEE. The CDR3 runs to 14 residues. This CDR3 is CASSEGDRGTEAFF.

The chain links TRBV30 to TRBJ2-7; TCRdb gives TRBD1 as the D gene, but with no DNA this cannot be confirmed. The CDR3 is made up of 14 amino acids. Germline lookup yields CDR1 GTSNPN and CDR2 SVGIG (reference sequence). CDR3 sequence: CAWGRGTVTYEQYF.

This chain uses TRBV29-1 with TRBJ2-1; TCRdb's assignment of TRBD2 cannot be checked, as there is no DNA. The CDR3 is 17 amino acids. Germline assignment: CDR1 SQVTM and CDR2 ANQGSEA. This CDR3 reads CSVEDGGASGSYNEQFF.

This chain connects TRBV5-4 to TRBJ2-3; lacking DNA, the TRBD1 call made by TCRdb goes unchecked. The CDR3 is 13 residues long. Germline lookup yields CDR1 SGHNT and CDR2 YYREEE (reference sequence). CDR3: CATGGASTDTQYF.

The chain employs TRBV5-1 and TRBJ1-3; there is no DNA to check the TCRdb D call of TRBD1. The CDR3 has 18 residues. Germline V CDR1 and CDR2: SGHRS, YFSETQ. This CDR3 is CASSSGTGAVRMGNTIYF.

The chain links TRBV20-1 to TRBJ1-1; the D gene TCRdb calls, TRBD1, cannot be checked with no DNA. The CDR3 contains 16 residues. Germline-derived CDR1 and CDR2 are DFQATT and SNEGSKA (reference sequence). CDR3 loop: CSATPRGWQGNTEAFF.

The chain recombines TRBV20-1 with TRBJ2-7; TCRdb's D gene call, TRBD1, goes unchecked for lack of DNA. Germline V gene data show CDR1 as DFQATT and CDR2 as SNEGSKA (reference sequence). The CDR3 is 13 residues long. Here the CDR3 reads CSARRGRGDEQYF.

This rearrangement joins TRBV18 to TRBJ1-3; TCRdb returns TRBD1, unconfirmable since there is no DNA. This CDR3 contains 15 residues. Germline loops: CDR1 KGHSH, CDR2 LQKENI. The CDR3 loop is CASSQQGADGNTIYF.

This chain connects TRBV18 to TRBJ2-7. Germline values: CDR1 KGHSH, CDR2 LQKENI. The CDR3 covers 11 residues. The chain's CDR3 is CASRRQYEQYF. Combining the CDR3 with reference TRBV18 and TRBJ2-7 gives the whole variable domain NAGVMQNPRHLVRRRGQEARLRCSPMKGHSHVYWYRQLPEEGLKFMVYLQKENIIDESGMPKERFSAEFPKEGPSILRIQQVVRGDSAAYFCASRRQYEQYFGPGTRLTVT.

The genes are TRBV20-1 and TRBJ1-6. Germline assignment: CDR1 DFQATT and CDR2 SNEGSKA (reference sequence). The CDR3 extends over 13 amino acids. CDR3 residues: CSAIEGWGSPLHF.

The chain couples TRBV4-3 to TRBJ2-1; TCRdb returns TRBD1, unconfirmable since there is no DNA. The CDR3 is 14 residues long. Germline CDR1 LGHNA, CDR2 YSLEER. CDR3 residues: CASSQPTLTVEQFF.

The chain uses TRBV5-1 and TRBJ2-2; lacking DNA, the TRBD1 call made by TCRdb goes unchecked. CDR1 and CDR2 (germline): SGHRS, YFSETQ. The CDR3 length is 15 residues. CDR3 amino acids: CASSLARSGTGELFF. Filled out from reference TRBV5-1 and TRBJ2-2, the complete variable domain reads KAGVTQTPRYLIKTRGQQVTLSCSPISGHRSVSWYQQTPGQGLQFLFEYFSETQRNKGNFPGRFSGRQFSNSRSEMNVSTLELGDSALYLCASSLARSGTGELFFGEGSRLTVL.

V and J are TRBV24-1 and TRBJ2-1; the TCRdb D gene call, TRBD2, has no DNA to confirm it. In germline, CDR1 is KGHDR, CDR2 SFDVKD. This CDR3 has 14 residues. The CDR3 sequence: CATSLAGVRNEQFF.

The chain recombines TRBV7-2 with TRBJ2-7; TCRdb's assignment of TRBD2 cannot be checked, as there is no DNA. Germline CDR1 reads SGHTA; CDR2 reads FQGNSA. The CDR3 runs to 14 residues. The CDR3 region is CASSLGLAGREQYF.

This chain links TRBV6-4 with TRBJ2-3; there is no DNA to check the TCRdb D call of TRBD2. The CDR3 is 19 residues long. The germline V gene has CDR1 MRHNA and CDR2 SNTAGT. The CDR3 sequence: CASSPSLSSGGPPTDTQYF.

The chain employs TRBV3-1 and TRBJ1-1. Germline assignment: CDR1 LGHDT and CDR2 YNNKEL (reference sequence). The CDR3 spans 14 residues. CDR3 region: CASSQDGLGTEAFF.

The chain is built from TRBV5-1 and TRBJ2-1. Germline CDR1 SGHRS, CDR2 YFSETQ. The CDR3 runs to 11 residues. CDR3 sequence: CASKENNEQFF.